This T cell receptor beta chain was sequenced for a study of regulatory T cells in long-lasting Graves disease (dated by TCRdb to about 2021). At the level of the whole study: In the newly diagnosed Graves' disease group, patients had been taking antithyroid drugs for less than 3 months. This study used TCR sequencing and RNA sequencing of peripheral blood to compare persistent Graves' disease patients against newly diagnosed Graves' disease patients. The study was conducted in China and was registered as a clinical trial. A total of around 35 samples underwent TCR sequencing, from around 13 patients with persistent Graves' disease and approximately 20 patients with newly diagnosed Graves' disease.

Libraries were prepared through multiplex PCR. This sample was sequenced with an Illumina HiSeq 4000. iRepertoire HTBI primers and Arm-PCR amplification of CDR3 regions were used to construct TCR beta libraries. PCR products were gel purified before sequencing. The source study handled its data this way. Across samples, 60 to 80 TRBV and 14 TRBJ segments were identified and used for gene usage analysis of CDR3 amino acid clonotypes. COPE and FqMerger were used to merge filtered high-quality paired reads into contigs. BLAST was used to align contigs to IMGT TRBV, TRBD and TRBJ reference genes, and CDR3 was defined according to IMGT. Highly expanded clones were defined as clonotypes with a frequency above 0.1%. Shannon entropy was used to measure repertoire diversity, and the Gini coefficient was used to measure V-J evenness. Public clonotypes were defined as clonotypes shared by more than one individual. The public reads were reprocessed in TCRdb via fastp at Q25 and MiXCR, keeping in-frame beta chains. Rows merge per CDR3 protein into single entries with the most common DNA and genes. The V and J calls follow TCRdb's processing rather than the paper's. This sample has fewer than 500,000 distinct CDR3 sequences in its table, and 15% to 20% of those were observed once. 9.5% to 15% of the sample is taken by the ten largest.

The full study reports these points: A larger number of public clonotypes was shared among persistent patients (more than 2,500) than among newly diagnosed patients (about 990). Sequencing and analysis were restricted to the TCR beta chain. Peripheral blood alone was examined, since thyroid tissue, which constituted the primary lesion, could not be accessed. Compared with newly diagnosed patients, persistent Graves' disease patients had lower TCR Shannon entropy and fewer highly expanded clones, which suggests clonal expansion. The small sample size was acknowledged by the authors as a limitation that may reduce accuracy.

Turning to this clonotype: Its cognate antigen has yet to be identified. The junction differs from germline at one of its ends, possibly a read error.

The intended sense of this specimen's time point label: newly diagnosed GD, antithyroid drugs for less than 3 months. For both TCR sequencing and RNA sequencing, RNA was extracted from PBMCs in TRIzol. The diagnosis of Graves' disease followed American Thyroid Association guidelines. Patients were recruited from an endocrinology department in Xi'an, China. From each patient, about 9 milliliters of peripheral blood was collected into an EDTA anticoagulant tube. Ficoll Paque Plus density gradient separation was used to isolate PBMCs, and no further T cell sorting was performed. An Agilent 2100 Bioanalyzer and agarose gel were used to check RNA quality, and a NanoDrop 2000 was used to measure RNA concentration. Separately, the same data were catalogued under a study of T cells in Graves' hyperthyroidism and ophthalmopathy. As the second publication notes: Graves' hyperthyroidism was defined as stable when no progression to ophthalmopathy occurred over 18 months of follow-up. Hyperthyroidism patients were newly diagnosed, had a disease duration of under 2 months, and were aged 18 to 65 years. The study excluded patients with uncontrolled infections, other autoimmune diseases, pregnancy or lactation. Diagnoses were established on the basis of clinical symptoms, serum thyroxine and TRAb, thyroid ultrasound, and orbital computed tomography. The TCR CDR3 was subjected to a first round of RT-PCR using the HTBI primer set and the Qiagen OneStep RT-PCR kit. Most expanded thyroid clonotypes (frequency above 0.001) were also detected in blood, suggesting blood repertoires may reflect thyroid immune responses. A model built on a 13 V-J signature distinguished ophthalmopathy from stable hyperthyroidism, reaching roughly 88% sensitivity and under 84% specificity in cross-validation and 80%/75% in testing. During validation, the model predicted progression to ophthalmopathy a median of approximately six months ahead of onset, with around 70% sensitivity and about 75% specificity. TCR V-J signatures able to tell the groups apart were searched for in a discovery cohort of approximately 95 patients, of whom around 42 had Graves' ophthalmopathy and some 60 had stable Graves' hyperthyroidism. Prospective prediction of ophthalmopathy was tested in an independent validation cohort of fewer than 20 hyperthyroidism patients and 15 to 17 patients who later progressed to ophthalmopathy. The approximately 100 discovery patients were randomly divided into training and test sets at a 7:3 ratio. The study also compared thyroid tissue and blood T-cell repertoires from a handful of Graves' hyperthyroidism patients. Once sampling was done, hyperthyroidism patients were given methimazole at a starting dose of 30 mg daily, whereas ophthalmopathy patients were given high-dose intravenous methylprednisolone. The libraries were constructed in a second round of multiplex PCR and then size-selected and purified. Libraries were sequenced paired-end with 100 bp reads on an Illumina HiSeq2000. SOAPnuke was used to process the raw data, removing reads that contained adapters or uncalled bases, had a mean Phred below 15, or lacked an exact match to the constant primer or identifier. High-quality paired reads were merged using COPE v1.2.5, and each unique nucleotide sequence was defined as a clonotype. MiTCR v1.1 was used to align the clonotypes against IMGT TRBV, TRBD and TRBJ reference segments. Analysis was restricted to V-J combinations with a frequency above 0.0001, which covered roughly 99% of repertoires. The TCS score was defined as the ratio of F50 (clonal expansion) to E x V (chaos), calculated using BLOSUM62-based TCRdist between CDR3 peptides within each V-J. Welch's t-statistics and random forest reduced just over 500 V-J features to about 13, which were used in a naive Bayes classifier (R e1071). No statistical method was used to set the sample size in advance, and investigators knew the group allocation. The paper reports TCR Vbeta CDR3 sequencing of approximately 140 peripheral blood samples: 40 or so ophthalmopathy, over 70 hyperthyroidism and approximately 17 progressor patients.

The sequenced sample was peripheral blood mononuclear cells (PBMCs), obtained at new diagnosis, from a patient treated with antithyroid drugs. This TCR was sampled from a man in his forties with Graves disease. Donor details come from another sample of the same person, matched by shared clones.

The DNA is TGTACCAGCAGTTTTCTCTCGCGTCGGACGGAAGACTATGGCTACACCTTC. It translates to CTSSFLSRRTEDYGYTF. The chain is made from TRBV28 and TRBJ1-2; too little of a D gene remains to name it. Reading the germline V gene gives CDR1 MDHEN and CDR2 SYDVKM. The CDR3 measures 17 amino acids from cysteine to phenylalanine. CDR3 DNA only is kept here, 51 bases in frame from base 1.